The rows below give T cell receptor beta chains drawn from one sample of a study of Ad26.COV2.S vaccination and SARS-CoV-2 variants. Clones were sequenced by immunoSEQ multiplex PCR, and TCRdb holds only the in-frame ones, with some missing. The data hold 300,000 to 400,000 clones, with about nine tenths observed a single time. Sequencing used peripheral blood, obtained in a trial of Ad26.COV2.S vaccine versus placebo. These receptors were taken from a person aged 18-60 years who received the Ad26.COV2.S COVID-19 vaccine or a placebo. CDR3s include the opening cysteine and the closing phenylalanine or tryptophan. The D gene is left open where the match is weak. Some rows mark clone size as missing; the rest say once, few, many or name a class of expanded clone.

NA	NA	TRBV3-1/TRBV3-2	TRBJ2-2	TGTGCCAGCAGCGATCGGGGAGCCGGGGAGCTGTTTTTT	CASSDRGAGELFF
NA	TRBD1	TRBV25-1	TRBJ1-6	TGTGCCAGCAGTGATCCCCGGACAGGGGGCCGTTCACCCCTCCACTTT	CASSDPRTGGRSPLHF
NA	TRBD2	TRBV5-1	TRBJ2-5	TGCGCCAGCAGCTTTGGGGGGGAGATAGAGACCCAGTACTTC	CASSFGGEIETQYF
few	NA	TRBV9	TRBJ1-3	TGTGCCAGCAGCGTAGAGAGGACCCACTGGCCTGGAAACACCATATATTTT	CASSVERTHWPGNTIYF
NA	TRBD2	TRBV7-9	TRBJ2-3	TGTGCCAGCAGCGCCCGGACTAGCGGGGTCGTGTTAGATACGCAGTATTTT	CASSARTSGVVLDTQYF
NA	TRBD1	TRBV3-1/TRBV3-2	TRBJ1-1	TGTGCCAGCAGCCAAGATTGGGACAGGGAAGCTTTCTTT	CASSQDWDREAFF
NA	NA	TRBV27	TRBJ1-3	TGTGCCAGCAGCGAAATCCCGGGGGGAAACACCATATATTTT	CASSEIPGGNTIYF
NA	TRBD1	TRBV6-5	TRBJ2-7	TGTGCCAGCACTTCGGACAGGCTGAGTCCCTACGAGCAGTACTTC	CASTSDRLSPYEQYF
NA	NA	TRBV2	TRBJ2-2	TGTGCCAGCAGTGACCCGGACACTGAAGCGAACACCGGGGAGCTGTTTTTT	CASSDPDTEANTGELFF
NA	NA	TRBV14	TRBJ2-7	TGTGCCAGCAGCCAGCGAGGGTCCAGGGGTAGCCACGAGCAGTACTTC	CASSQRGSRGSHEQYF
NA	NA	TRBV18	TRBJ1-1	TGTGCCAGCTCACCCCTTGTCACTGAAGCTTTCTTT	CASSPLVTEAFF
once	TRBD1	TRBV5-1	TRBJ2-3	TGCGCCAGCAGCGTGGGACAGGGGAGGGCGGATACGCAGTATTTT	CASSVGQGRADTQYF
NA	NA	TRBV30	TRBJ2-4	TGTGCCTGGAGTGTGGCAGGAGGGGACATTCAGTACTTC	CAWSVAGGDIQYF
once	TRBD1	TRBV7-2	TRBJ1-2	TGTGCCAGCAGCAACCGGGACAGGGTACATGGCTACACCTTC	CASSNRDRVHGYTF
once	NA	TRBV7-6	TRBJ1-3	TGTGCCAGCAGCTTCCCCGACATCTCCCGTACCATATATTTT	CASSFPDISRTIYF
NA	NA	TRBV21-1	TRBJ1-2	TGTGCCAGGGTCGGTGGACGTTGCACCTTC	CARVGGRCTF
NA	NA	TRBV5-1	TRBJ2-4	TGCGCCAGCAGCTTCAGGGACCCAAACATTCAGTACTTC	CASSFRDPNIQYF
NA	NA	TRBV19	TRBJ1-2	TGTGCCAGTAGTAGGAAAGGTGGTGGCTATGGCTACACCTTC	CASSRKGGGYGYTF
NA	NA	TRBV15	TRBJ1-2	TGTGCCACCAGCGCGCAGGGAAGACAGGACTATGGCTACACCTTC	CATSAQGRQDYGYTF
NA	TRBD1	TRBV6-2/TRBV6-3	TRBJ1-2	TGTGCCAGCAGTTACGGACAGGGGGCGCTTGGCTACACCTTC	CASSYGQGALGYTF
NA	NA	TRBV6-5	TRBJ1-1	TGTGCCAGCAGTTCCCCGGGGGGGGAGGGGACTGAAGCTTTCTTT	CASSSPGGEGTEAFF
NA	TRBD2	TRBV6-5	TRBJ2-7	TGTGCCAGCAGAGCGGGGGGAAGTTCCTACGAGCAGTACTTC	CASRAGGSSYEQYF
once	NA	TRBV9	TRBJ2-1	TGTGCCAGCAGCGTAGGAATGGGGTTAGGTGAGCAGTTCTTC	CASSVGMGLGEQFF
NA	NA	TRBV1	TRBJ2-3	TGCACCAGCAGCCAAGGGGGGCCTAGCACAGATACGCAGTATTTT	CTSSQGGPSTDTQYF
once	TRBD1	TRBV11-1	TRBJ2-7	TGTGCCAGCAGCTTAATGAGGGGGCCGTCCTACGAGCAGTACTTC	CASSLMRGPSYEQYF
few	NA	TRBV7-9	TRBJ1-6	TGTGCCAGCAGCCCGGGATTTTATAATAATTCACCCCTCCACTTT	CASSPGFYNNSPLHF
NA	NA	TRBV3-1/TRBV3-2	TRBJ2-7	TGTGCCAGCAGCCAATCGTCCAGCTACGAGCAGTACTTC	CASSQSSSYEQYF
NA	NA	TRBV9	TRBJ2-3	TGTGCCAGCACACCCTGGGGCAGGGTTGGTGATACGCAGTATTTT	CASTPWGRVGDTQYF
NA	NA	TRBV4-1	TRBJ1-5	TGCGCCAGCAGCCAAGTACAGGGCCTTTATAGCAATCAGCCCCAGCATTTT	CASSQVQGLYSNQPQHF
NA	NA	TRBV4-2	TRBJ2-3	TGTGCCAGCAGCCAAGATCGGGACCAGAGCACAGATACGCAGTATTTT	CASSQDRDQSTDTQYF
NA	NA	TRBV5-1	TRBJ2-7	TGCGCCAGCAGCTTTCCAGGCTCCTACGAGCAGTACTTC	CASSFPGSYEQYF
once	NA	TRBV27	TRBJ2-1	TGTGCCAGCAGTTTAAGGAGCCACGTTGAGGGGGGGGACTCCTACAATGAGCAGTTCTTC	CASSLRSHVEGGDSYNEQFF
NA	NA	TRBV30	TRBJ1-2	TGTGCCTGGAGTGTACAAGGGGCTAACTATGGCTACACCTTC	CAWSVQGANYGYTF
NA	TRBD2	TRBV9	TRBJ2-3	TGTGCCAGCAGCGCCGGACTAGCAGACACCACAGATACGCAGTATTTT	CASSAGLADTTDTQYF
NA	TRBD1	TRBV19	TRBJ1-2	TGTGCCAGTAGCCGGGGGGGACAGGGAGACTATGGCTACACCTTC	CASSRGGQGDYGYTF
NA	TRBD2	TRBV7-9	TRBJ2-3	TGTGCCAGCAGCTTAACGGGACTAGGCACAGATACGCAGTATTTT	CASSLTGLGTDTQYF
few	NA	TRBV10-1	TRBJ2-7	TGCGCCAGCAGGGGGGGTCCCCTCAGGGGCTACGAGCAGTACTTC	CASRGGPLRGYEQYF
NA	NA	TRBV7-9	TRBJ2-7	TGTGCCAGCAGCTTAGGGGGTGAGGGAAATTACGAGCAGTACTTC	CASSLGGEGNYEQYF
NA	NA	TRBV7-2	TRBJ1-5	TGTGCCAGCAGCTTAACAGGGAACCAGCCCCAGCATTTT	CASSLTGNQPQHF
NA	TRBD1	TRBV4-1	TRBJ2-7	TGCGCCAGCAGCCAACCGCGGGACAGGTACGAGCAGTACTTC	CASSQPRDRYEQYF
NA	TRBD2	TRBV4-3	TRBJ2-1	TGCGCCAGCAGCCAAGATAGGGCTAGCGGCTACAATGAGCAGTTCTTC	CASSQDRASGYNEQFF
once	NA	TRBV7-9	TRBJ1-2	TGTGCCAGCACCCTGGTGCGCCAGACCGTAAAGGCTAACTATGGCTACACCTTC	CASTLVRQTVKANYGYTF
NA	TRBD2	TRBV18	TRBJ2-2	TGTGCCAGCTCACCACCGGCGGGGGCGAACACCGGGGAGCTGTTTTTT	CASSPPAGANTGELFF
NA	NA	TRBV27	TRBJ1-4	TGTGCCAGCAGTTTATTTCAAGGCAACGAACCGTTTTTT	CASSLFQGNEPFF
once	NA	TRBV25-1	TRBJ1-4	TGTGCCAGCAGTGAAAACCCAAGGGCGGAAAAACTGTTTTTT	CASSENPRAEKLFF
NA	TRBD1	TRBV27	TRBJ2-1	TGTGCCAGCAGACCGACAGGGGCCATCTACAATGAGCAGTTCTTC	CASRPTGAIYNEQFF
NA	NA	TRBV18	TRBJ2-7	TGTGCCAGCTCACCAAATGGGCAGGACTACGAGCAGTACTTC	CASSPNGQDYEQYF
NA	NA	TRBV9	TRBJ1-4	TGTGCCAGCAGCGTTGGCTTTAATGAAAAACTGTTTTTT	CASSVGFNEKLFF
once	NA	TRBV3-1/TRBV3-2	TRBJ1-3	TGTGCCAGCAGCCAACTGCAAAGCCTCTCTGGAAACACCATATATTTT	CASSQLQSLSGNTIYF
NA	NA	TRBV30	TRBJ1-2	TGTGCCTGGAGTGTTGGAGGGAAAGGTTCCGATGGCTACACCTTC	CAWSVGGKGSDGYTF
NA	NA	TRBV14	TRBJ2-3	TGTGCCAGCAGCCAAGATTTCGAGGGGGGCCCTATAGATACGCAGTATTTT	CASSQDFEGGPIDTQYF
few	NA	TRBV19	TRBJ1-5	TGTGCCAGCTCGCCGGGACTCAATCAGCCCCAGCATTTT	CASSPGLNQPQHF